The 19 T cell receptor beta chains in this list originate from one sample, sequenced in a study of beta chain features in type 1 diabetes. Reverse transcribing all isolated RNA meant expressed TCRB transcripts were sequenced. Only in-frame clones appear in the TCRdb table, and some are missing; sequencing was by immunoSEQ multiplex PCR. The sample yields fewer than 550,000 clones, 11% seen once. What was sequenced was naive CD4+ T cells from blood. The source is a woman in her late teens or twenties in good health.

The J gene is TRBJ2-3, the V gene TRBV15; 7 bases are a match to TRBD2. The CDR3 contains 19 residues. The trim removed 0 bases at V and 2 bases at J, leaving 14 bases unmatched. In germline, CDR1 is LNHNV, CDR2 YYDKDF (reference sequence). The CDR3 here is CATSRDLGRVARPTDTQYF. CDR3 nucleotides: TGTGCCACCAGCAGAGATCTAGGGAGGGTGGCAAGGCCCACAGATACGCAGTATTTT.

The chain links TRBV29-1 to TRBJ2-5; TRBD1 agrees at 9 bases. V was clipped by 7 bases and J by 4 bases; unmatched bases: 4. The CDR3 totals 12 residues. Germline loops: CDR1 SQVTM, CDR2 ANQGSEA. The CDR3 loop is CSAATGGETQYF. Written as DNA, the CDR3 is TGCAGCGCCGCGACAGGGGGAGAGACCCAGTACTTC. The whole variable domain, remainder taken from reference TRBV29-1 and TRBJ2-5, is SAVISQKPSRDICQRGTSLTIQCQVDSQVTMMFWYRQQPGQSLTLIATANQGSEATYESGFVIDKFPISRPNLTFSTLTVSNMSPEDSSIYLCSAATGGETQYFGPGTRLLVL.

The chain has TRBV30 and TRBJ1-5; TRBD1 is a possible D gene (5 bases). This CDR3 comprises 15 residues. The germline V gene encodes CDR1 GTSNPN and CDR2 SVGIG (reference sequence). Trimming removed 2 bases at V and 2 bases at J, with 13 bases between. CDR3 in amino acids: CAWSPPGGGNQPQHF. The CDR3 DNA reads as TGTGCCTGGAGTCCCCCGGGGGGGGGCAATCAGCCCCAGCATTTT.

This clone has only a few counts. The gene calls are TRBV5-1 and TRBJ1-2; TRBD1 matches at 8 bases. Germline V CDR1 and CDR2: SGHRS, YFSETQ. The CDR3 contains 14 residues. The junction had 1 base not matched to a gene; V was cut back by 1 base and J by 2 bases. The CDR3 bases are TGCGCCAGCAGCTTGACAGGGGGGAACTATGGCTACACCTTC. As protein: CASSLTGGNYGYTF.

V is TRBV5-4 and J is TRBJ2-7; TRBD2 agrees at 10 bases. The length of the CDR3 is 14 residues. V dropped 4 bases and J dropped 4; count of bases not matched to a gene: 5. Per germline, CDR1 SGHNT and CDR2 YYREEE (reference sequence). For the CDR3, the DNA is TGTGCCAGCAGCCCAGAGACTAGCGGGTACGAGCAGTACTTC. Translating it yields CASSPETSGYEQYF.

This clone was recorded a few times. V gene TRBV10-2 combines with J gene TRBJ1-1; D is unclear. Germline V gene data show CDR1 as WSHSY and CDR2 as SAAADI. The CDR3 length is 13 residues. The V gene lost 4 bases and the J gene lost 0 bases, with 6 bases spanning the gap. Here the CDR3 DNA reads TGCGCCAGCAGTGGACGGTTGAACACTGAAGCTTTCTTT. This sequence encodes CASSGRLNTEAFF.

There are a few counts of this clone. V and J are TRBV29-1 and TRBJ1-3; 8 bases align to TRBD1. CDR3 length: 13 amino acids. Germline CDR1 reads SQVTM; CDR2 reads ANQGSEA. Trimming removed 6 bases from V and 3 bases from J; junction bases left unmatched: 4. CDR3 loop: CSVQQGVGNTIYF. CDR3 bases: TGCAGCGTCCAACAGGGGGTTGGAAACACCATATATTTT.

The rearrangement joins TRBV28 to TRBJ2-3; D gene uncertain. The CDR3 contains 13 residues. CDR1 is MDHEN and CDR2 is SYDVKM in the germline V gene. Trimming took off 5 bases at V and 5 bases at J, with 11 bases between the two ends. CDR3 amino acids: CASSRSFEDTQYF. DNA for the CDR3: TGTGCCAGCAGTCGTTCCTTTGAAGATACGCAGTATTTT.

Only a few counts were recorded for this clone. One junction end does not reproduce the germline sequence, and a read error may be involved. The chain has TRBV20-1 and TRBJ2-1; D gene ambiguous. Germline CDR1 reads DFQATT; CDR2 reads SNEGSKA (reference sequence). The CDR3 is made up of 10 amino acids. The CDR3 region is CSARDQQQFF. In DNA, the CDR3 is TGCAGTGCCAGAGATCAACAGCAGTTCTTC.

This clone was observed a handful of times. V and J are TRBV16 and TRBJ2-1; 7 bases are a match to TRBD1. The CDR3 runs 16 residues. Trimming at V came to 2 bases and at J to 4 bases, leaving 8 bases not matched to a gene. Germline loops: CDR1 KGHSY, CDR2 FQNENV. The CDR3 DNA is TGTGCCAGCAGCCAACAAGGGGGCTTGGGATACAATGAGCAGTTCTTC. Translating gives CASSQQGGLGYNEQFF.

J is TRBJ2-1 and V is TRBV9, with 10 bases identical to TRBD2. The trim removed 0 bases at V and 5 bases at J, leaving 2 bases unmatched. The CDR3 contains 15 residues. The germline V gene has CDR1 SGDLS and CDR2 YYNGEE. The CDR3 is CASSVASGRDNEQFF. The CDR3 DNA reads TGTGCCAGCAGCGTAGCAAGCGGGAGGGACAATGAGCAGTTCTTC.

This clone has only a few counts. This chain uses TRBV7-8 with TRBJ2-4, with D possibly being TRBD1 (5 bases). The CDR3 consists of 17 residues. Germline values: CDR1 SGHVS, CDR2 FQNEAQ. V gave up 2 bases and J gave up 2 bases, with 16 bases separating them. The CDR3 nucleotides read TGTGCCAGCAGCTTAAGTAGGGCAGGGTGGTCCAAAAACATTCAGTACTTC. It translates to CASSLSRAGWSKNIQYF.

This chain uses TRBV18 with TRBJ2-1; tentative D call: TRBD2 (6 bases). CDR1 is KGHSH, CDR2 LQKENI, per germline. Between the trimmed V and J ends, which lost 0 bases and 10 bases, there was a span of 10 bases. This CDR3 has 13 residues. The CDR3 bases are TGTGCCAGCTCACCACCGATACGGGAGGAGCAGTTCTTC. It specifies CASSPPIREEQFF.

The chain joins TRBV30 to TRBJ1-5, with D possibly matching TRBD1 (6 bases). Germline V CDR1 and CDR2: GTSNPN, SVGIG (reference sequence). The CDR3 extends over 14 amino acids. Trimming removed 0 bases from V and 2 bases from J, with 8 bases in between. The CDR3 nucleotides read TGTGCCTGGAGTGTAGGGGGGCGCAATCAGCCCCAGCATTTT. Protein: CAWSVGGRNQPQHF.

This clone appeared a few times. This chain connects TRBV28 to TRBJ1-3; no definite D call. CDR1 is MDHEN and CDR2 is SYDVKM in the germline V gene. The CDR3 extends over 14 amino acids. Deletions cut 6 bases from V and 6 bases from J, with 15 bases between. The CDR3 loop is CASSLNEGKNTIYF. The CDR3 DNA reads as TGTGCCAGCAGCCTTAATGAGGGTAAAAACACCATATATTTT. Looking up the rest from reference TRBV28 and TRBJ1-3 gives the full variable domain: DVKVTQSSRYLVKRTGEKVFLECVQDMDHENMFWYRQDPGLGLRLIYFSYDVKMKEKGDIPEGYSVSREKKERFSLILESASTNQTSMYLCASSLNEGKNTIYFGEGSWLTVV.

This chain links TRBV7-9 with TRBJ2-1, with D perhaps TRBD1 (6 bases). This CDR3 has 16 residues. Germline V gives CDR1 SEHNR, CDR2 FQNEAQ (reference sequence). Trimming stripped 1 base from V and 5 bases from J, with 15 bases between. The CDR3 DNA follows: TGTGCCAGCAGCTTAGTATCGGCAGGGGTGGACAATGAGCAGTTCTTC. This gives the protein CASSLVSAGVDNEQFF.

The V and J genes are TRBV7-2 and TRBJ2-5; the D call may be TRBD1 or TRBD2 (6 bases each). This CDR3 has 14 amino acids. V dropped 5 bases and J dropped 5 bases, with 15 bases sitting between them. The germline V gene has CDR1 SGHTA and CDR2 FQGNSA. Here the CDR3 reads CASSTTGARETQYF. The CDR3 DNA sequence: TGTGCCAGCAGCACAACGGGGGCCCGGGAGACCCAGTACTTC.

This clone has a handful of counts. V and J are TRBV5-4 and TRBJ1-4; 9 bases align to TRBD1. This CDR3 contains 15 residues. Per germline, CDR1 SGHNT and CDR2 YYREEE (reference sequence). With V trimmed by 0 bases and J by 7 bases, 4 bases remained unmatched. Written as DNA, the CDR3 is TGTGCCAGCAGCTTGGCCGGGACAGGGCGTGAAAAACTGTTTTTT. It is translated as CASSLAGTGREKLFF.

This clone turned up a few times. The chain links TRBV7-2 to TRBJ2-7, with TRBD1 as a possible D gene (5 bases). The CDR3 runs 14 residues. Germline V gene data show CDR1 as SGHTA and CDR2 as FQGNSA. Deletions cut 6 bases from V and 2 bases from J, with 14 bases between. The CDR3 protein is CASRDTGTTYEQYF. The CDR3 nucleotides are TGTGCCAGCAGAGACACAGGCACAACCTACGAGCAGTACTTC.